Below are 9 T cell receptor beta chains sequenced from a single sample in a study of blood T cell repertoires in COVID-19. The method was immunoSEQ multiplex PCR; TCRdb's version includes in-frame clones alone and lacks a portion of them. Of some 350,000 clones in the sample, about 83% are singletons; the top ten hold 2.5% to 3.5%. Material for sequencing was peripheral blood. The receptor source for this set is a man between 25 and 39 years old with active or convalescent COVID-19.

CDR3 residues: CASSSLAGGLLLATDTQYF. Written as DNA, the CDR3 is TGTGCCAGCAGCTCTTTAGCGGGGGGCCTTCTCTTGGCCACAGATACGCAGTATTTT. The chain employs TRBV11-3 and TRBJ2-3, with 10 positions matching TRBD2. V lost 4 bases and J lost 2; bases outside the gene matches: 15. Germline-derived CDR1 and CDR2 are SGHNT and YENEEA. CDR3 length equals 19 residues. The full variable domain, completed using reference TRBV11-3 and TRBJ2-3, is EAGVVQSPRYKIIEKKQPVAFWCNPISGHNTLYWYLQNLGQGPELLIRYENEEAVDDSQLPKDRFSAERLKGVDSTLKIQPAELGDSAVYLCASSSLAGGLLLATDTQYFGPGTRLTVL.

The CDR3 region has the DNA TGCGCCAGCAGCCAAGATTGGTACAGCCGCAATCAGCCCCAGCATTTT. Translated: CASSQDWYSRNQPQHF. The rearrangement joins TRBV4-3 to TRBJ1-5; D unclear. This CDR3 contains 16 residues. The ends were cut back, 0 bases at V and 2 bases at J, with 11 bases in the middle. Germline lookup yields CDR1 LGHNA and CDR2 YSLEER.

The chain combines TRBV6-2 or TRBV6-3 with TRBJ2-3; possibly TRBD2 for D (5 bases). Germline loops: CDR1 MNHEY, CDR2 SVGEGT. V was shortened by 2 bases and J by 4 bases, with 10 bases between the two germline ends. This CDR3 has 14 amino acids. CDR3 region: CASSYVLVADTQYF. As DNA, the CDR3 is TGTGCCAGCAGTTACGTACTAGTTGCAGATACGCAGTATTTT.

The chain couples TRBV15 to TRBJ2-7; 10 nucleotides match TRBD1. This CDR3 comprises 14 residues. V dropped 4 bases and J dropped 3; count of bases not matched to a gene: 3. Germline values: CDR1 LNHNV, CDR2 YYDKDF (reference sequence). The CDR3 region is CATSTGQGGYEQYF. CDR3 coding DNA: TGTGCCACCAGCACCGGACAGGGGGGCTACGAGCAGTACTTC.

This CDR3 reads CASRVGDNEQYF. The CDR3 DNA reads as TGTGCCAGCAGGGTGGGGGACAACGAGCAGTACTTC. The V gene is TRBV6-5, the J gene TRBJ2-7; a possible D gene is TRBD1 (6 bases). Germline V gene data show CDR1 as MNHEY and CDR2 as SVGAGI. CDR3 length equals 12 residues. Trimming stripped 6 bases from V and 5 bases from J, with 11 bases between.

J is TRBJ1-5 and V is TRBV18; 8 nucleotides line up with TRBD1. The CDR3 consists of 16 residues. After removal of 3 bases from V and 7 bases from J, the junction contained 11 bases not matched to a gene. Germline V gives CDR1 KGHSH, CDR2 LQKENI. CDR3 in amino acids: CASSPQGQGAMQPQHF. The DNA of the CDR3 is TGTGCCAGCTCACCGCAAGGGCAGGGGGCCATGCAGCCCCAGCATTTT. The variable domain in full, completed from reference TRBV18 and TRBJ1-5, reads NAGVMQNPRHLVRRRGQEARLRCSPMKGHSHVYWYRQLPEEGLKFMVYLQKENIIDESGMPKERFSAEFPKEGPSILRIQQVVRGDSAAYFCASSPQGQGAMQPQHFGDGTRLSIL.

This clone was detected once. V is TRBV3-1 (or the pseudogene TRBV3-2) and J is TRBJ2-7; 8 nucleotides match TRBD1. Germline CDR1 and CDR2: LGHDT and YNNKEL (reference sequence). This CDR3 has 14 residues. Losses at the gene ends were 4 bases for V and 3 bases for J; bases not matched to a gene: 5. The CDR3 nucleotides are TGTGCCAGCAGCCGTTCAGGGGGCCTCTACGAGCAGTACTTC. Its protein is CASSRSGGLYEQYF.

The chain uses TRBV12-3 or TRBV12-4 and TRBJ1-1; D not resolved. The CDR3 runs to 13 residues. V was clipped by 6 bases and J by 8 bases, with 16 bases between them. DNA for the CDR3: TGTGCCAGCAGGGCCCTTACAGCCTGGGAAGCTTTCTTT. Translation: CASRALTAWEAFF.

This chain joins TRBV5-4 and TRBJ2-2; TRBD2 matches at 7 bases. Germline V lookup: CDR1 SGHNT, CDR2 YYREEE (reference sequence). The CDR3 has 14 amino acids. J was trimmed by 4 bases and V by 4 bases; bases with no gene match: 4. This chain's CDR3 is CASSLTGGTGELFF. CDR3 DNA sequence: TGTGCCAGCAGCCTGACGGGGGGCACCGGGGAGCTGTTTTTT.